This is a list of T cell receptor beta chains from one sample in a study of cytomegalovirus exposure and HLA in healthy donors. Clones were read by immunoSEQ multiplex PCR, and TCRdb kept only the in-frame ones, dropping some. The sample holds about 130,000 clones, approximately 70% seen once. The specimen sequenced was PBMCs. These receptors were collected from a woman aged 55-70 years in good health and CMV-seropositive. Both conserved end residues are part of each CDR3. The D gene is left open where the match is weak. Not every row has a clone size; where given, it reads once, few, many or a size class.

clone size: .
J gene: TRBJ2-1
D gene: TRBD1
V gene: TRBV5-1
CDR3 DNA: TGCGCCAGCAGCTCGACTTGGGACAGGGGCAATGAGCAGTTCTTC
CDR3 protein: CASSSTWDRGNEQFF

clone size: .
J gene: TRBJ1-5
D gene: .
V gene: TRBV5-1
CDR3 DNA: TGCGCCAGCAGCCCAGACGGCGGGAATCAGCCCCAGCATTTT
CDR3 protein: CASSPDGGNQPQHF

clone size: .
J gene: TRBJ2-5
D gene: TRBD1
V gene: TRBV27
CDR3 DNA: TGTGCCAGCAGTAACAGGGGGCGGCAAGAGACCCAGTACTTC
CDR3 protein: CASSNRGRQETQYF

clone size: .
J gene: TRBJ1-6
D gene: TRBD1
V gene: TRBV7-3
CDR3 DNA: TGTGCCAGCAGCTTGACAGGGGTTAATTCACCCCTCCACTTT
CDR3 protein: CASSLTGVNSPLHF

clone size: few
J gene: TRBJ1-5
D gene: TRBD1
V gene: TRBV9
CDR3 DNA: TGTGCCAGCAGCCAGGACAGGGGCAATCAGCCCCAGCATTTT
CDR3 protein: CASSQDRGNQPQHF

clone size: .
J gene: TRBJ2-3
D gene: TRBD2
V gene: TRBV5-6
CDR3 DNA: TGTGCCAGCAGCCCGACTAGCGGAGCCACAGATACGCAGTATTTT
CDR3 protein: CASSPTSGATDTQYF

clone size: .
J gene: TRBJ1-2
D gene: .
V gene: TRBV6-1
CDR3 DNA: TGTGCCAGCGGGGGGGGGAACTATGGCTACACCTTC
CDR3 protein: CASGGGNYGYTF

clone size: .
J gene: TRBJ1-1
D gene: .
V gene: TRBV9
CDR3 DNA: TGTGCCAGCAGCCCGGGGGGGGCAAACACTGAAGCTTTCTTT
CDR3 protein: CASSPGGANTEAFF

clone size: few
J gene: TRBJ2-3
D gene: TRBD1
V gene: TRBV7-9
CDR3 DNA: TGTGCCAGCAGCTATGGGACAGGGGCCACAGATACGCAGTATTTT
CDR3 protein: CASSYGTGATDTQYF

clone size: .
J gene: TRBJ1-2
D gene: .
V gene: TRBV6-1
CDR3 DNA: TGTGCCAGCAGTCACGGGGGGGGTGACTATGGCTACACCTTC
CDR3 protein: CASSHGGGDYGYTF

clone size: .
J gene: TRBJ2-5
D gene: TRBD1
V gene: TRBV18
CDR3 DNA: TGTGCCAGCTCACCTCGAATCGGACAGGGTGGGACCCAGTACTTC
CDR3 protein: CASSPRIGQGGTQYF

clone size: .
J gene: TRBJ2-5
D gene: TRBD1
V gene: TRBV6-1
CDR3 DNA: TGTGCCAGCAGCCCAGGACAGGGGGCGAGGGAGACCCAGTACTTC
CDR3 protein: CASSPGQGARETQYF

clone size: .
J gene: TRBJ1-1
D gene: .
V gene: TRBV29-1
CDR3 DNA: TGCAGCGTTGAAGAAGACTCAGGGAATCGGGCTGAAGCTTTCTTT
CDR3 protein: CSVEEDSGNRAEAFF

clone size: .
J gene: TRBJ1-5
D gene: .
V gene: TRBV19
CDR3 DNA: TGTGCCAGTAGTTCAGATTATCAGCCCCAGCATTTT
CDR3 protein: CASSSDYQPQHF

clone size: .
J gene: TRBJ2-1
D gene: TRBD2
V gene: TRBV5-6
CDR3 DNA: TGTGCCAGCAGGTTAGCGGGGGGTTATGAGCAGTTCTTC
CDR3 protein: CASRLAGGYEQFF

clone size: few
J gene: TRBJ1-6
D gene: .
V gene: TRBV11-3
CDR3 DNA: TGTGCCAGCAGCTTAGATTCGTATTCACCCCTCCACTTT
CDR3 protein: CASSLDSYSPLHF

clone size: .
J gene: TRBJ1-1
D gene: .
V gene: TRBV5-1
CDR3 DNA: TGCGCCAGCAGCTCCGGGGGGGCTGAAGCTTTCTTT
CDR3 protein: CASSSGGAEAFF

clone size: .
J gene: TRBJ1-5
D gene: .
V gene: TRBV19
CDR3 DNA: TGTGCCAGTGATAACCCGACTGCAAGCAATCAGCCCCAGCATTTT
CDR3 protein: CASDNPTASNQPQHF

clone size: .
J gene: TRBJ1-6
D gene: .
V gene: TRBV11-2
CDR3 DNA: TGTGCCAGCAGCCGAAGTGAGCAGAGGAATTCACCCCTCCACTTT
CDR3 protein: CASSRSEQRNSPLHF

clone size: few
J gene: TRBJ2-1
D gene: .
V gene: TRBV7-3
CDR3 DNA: TGTGCCAGCAGCTTAACCCCCCTGGGGCTAGCGTCGTACAATGAGCAGTTCTTC
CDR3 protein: CASSLTPLGLASYNEQFF

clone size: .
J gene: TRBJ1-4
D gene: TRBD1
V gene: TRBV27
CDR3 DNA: TGTGCCAGCCAGGGGGCAGTTCGGGAAAAACTGTTTTTT
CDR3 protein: CASQGAVREKLFF

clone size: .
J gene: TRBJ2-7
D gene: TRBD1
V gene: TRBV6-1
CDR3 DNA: TGTGCCAGCAGATCGACAGGGGGCTCCTACGAGCAGTACTTC
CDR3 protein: CASRSTGGSYEQYF

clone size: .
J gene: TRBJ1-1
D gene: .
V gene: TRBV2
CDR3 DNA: TGTGCCAGCAGTACCGTCGGCACTGAAGCTTTCTTT
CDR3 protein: CASSTVGTEAFF

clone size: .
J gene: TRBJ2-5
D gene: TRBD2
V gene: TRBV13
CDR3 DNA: TGTGCCAGCAGCTTTAGGGGAGGGGAGACCCAGTACTTC
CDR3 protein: CASSFRGGETQYF

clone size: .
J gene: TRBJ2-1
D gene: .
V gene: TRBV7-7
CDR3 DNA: TGTGCCAGCAGCTTAGGAGGCGGTTCACGGGGGAATGAGCAGTTCTTC
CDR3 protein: CASSLGGGSRGNEQFF

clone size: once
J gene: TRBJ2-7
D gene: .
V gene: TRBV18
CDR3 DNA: TGTGCCAGCTCACCAGCCGACAGGAGCTACGAGCAGTACTTC
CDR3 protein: CASSPADRSYEQYF

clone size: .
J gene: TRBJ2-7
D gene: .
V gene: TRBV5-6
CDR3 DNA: TGTGCCAGCAGCTCCTCCTCCTACGAGCAGTACTTC
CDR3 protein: CASSSSSYEQYF

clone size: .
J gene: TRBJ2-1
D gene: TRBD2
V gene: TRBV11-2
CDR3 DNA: TGTGCCAGCAGCCTAGCGGGGAGCTCCTACAATGAGCAGTTCTTC
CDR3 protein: CASSLAGSSYNEQFF

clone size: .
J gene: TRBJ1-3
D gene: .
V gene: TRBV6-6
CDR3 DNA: TGTGCCAGCAGCCACCGCCGGGGTTCGGGAAACACCATATATTTT
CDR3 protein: CASSHRRGSGNTIYF

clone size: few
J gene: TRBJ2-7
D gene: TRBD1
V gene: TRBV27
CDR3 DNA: TGTGCCAGCAGTTTCACACAGGGGATGCACGAGCAGTACTTC
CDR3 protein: CASSFTQGMHEQYF

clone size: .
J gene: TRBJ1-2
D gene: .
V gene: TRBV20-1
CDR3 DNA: TGCAGTAGGGGGGGAAGCTATGGCTACACCTTC
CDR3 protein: CSRGGSYGYTF

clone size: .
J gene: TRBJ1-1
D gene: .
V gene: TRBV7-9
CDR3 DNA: TGTTCCAGCAGCTCAAAGTCCGGGGGCACTGAAGCTTTCTTT
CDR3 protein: CSSSSKSGGTEAFF

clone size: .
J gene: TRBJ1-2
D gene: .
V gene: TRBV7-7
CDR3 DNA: TGTGCTAGCAGCCCCCTCGCGAGGGGAGGGGAACTAGATGGCTACACCTTC
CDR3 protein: CASSPLARGGELDGYTF

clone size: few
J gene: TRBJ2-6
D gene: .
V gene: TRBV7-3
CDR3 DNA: TGTGCCAGCAGCATCCTGACACGCTCTGGGGCCAACGTCCTGACTTTC
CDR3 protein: CASSILTRSGANVLTF

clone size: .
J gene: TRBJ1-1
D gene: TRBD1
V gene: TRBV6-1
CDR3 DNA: TGTGCCATCGACAGGGGACACACTGAAGCTTTCTTT
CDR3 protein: CAIDRGHTEAFF

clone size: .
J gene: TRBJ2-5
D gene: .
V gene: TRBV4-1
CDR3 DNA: TGCGCCAGCAGCCAATGGCCTCCGGGGGGCTTCGAGACCCAGTACTTC
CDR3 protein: CASSQWPPGGFETQYF

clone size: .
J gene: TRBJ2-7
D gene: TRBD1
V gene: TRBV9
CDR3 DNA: TGTGCCAGCAGCCAACCCGGGACAGGAAAAAGCGAGCAGTACTTC
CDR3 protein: CASSQPGTGKSEQYF

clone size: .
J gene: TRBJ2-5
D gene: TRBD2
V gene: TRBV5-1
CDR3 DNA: TGCGCCAGCAGCGCCCGTTCGGGGGGGCGGGAGACCCAGTACTTC
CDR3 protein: CASSARSGGRETQYF

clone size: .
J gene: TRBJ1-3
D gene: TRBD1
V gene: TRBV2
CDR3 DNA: TGTGCCAGCAGAGGGACAGATGCTGGAAACACCATATATTTT
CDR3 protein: CASRGTDAGNTIYF

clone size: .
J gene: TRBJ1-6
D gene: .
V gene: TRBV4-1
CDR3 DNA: TGCGCCAGCAGCCAAGGCAGGTCCTATAATTCACCCCTCCACTTT
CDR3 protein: CASSQGRSYNSPLHF

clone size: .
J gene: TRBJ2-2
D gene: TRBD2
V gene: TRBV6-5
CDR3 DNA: TGTGCCAGCAGTTACTCGCCAGCGGGGTCCGGGGAGCTGTTTTTT
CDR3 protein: CASSYSPAGSGELFF

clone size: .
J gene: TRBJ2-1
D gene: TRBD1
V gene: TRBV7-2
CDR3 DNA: TGTGCCAGCAGCCGTGGCTCGACAGGGTGGAATGAGCAGTTCTTC
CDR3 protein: CASSRGSTGWNEQFF

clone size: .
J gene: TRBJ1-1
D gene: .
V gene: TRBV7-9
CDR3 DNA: TGTGCCAGCAGCTTAGATATGGGAGGTGGCACTGAAGCTTTCTTT
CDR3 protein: CASSLDMGGGTEAFF

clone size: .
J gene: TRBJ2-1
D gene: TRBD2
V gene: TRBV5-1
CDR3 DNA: TGCGCCAGCAGCTTGCGGTCGGCGGGGGGATCCTACAATGAGCAGTTCTTC
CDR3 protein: CASSLRSAGGSYNEQFF

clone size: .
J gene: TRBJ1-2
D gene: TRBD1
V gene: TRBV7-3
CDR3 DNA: TGTGCCAGCAGCTTAAGGGGGGAACAGGGGAGCGATGGCTACACCTTC
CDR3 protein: CASSLRGEQGSDGYTF

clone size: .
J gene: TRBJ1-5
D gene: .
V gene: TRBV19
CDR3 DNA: TGTGCCAGGAGTAGCAATCAGCCCCAGCATTTT
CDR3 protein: CARSSNQPQHF

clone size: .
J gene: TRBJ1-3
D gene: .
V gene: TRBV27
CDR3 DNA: TGTGCCAGCAGTCCGAATCAGGTCCTCCGCTCTGGAAACACCATATATTTT
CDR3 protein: CASSPNQVLRSGNTIYF

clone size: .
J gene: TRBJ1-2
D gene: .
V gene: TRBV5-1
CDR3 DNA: TGCGCCAGCAATAGGGAACAGGGAAACTATGGCTACACCTTC
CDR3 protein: CASNREQGNYGYTF

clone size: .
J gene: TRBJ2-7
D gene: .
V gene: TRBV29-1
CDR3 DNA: TGCAGCGTCGCCGACGGGTCCTACGAGCAGTACTTC
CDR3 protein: CSVADGSYEQYF

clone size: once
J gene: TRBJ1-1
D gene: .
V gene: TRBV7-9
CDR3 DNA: TGTGCCAGCAGCCTCCGGAGCCAGGGCGACACTGAAGCTTTCTTT
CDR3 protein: CASSLRSQGDTEAFF